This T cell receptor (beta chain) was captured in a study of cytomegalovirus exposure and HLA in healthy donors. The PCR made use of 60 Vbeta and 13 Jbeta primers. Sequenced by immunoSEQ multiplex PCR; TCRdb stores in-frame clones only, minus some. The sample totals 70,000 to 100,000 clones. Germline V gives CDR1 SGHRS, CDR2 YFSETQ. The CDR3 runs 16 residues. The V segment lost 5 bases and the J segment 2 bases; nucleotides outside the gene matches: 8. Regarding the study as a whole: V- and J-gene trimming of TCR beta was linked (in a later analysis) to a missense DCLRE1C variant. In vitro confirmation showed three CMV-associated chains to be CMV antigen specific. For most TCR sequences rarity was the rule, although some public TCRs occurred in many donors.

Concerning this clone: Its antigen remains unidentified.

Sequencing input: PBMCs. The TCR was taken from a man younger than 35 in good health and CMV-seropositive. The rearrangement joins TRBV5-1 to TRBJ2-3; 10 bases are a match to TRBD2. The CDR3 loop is CASRSGRGISTDTQYF. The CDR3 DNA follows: TGCGCCAGCAGAAGCGGGAGGGGGATATCCACAGATACGCAGTATTTT.